This section outlines one T cell receptor beta chain sequence together with its context. Study processing details: Quantification of nucleated cells was approximated via reference gene primer amplification. The repertoire was sequenced with immunoSEQ multiplex PCR; TCRdb's copy has only in-frame clones and lacks some. Clone size and V and J calls were adopted from that table, with D and trimming inferred from the DNA. Among roughly 150,000 clones, around 90% were seen once, and the ten largest hold around 5.4%. The data are from a study of blood T cell repertoires in COVID-19. Across the whole study: COVID-19 samples from acute and convalescent phases originated in the United States, Italy and Spain. Sample material is recorded as cDNA or gDNA derived from T cells, B-cell-depleted T cells, or PBMCs.

Germline-derived CDR1 and CDR2 are SGHRS and YFSETQ. The CDR3 contains 14 residues. The junction had 1 base not matched to a gene; V was cut back by 0 bases and J by 4 bases. Sequenced material: peripheral blood. The TCR sequence derives from a human donor in a cohort sampled during active COVID-19. The V gene is TRBV5-1, the J gene TRBJ2-5, with TRBD2 identical over 9 bases. CDR3 loop: CASSLVLAGETQYF. The CDR3, as DNA: TGCGCCAGCAGCTTGGTACTAGCGGGAGAGACCCAGTACTTC. Full variable domain (remainder filled in from reference TRBV5-1 and TRBJ2-5): KAGVTQTPRYLIKTRGQQVTLSCSPISGHRSVSWYQQTPGQGLQFLFEYFSETQRNKGNFPGRFSGRQFSNSRSEMNVSTLELGDSALYLCASSLVLAGETQYFGPGTRLLVL.